This passage covers 27 T cell receptor beta chains from one sample sequenced in a study of shared clonotypes between healthy human individuals. CD45RO-negative cells were positively selected for CCR7, leaving out terminally differentiated effector memory CD45RA+ cells. Only in-frame clones appear in the TCRdb table, and some are missing; sequencing was by immunoSEQ multiplex PCR. The sample has roughly 2.1 million clones; approximately 94% are singletons. The material sequenced was naive CD8+ T cells from PBMCs. These receptor sequences come from a young man in good health. Some clones in this sample may be carry-over from other donors' samples.

The chain couples TRBV9 to TRBJ2-3; TRBD2 agrees at 9 bases. This CDR3 comprises 14 residues. Per germline, CDR1 SGDLS and CDR2 YYNGEE. V dropped 6 bases and J dropped 6; count of bases not matched to a gene: 8. This chain's CDR3 is CASTRGTSYDTQYF. CDR3 nucleotide sequence: TGTGCCAGCACCCGGGGGACTAGCTACGATACGCAGTATTTT.

The chain has TRBV5-6 and TRBJ1-1, with D unclear. Germline loops: CDR1 SGHDT, CDR2 YYEEEE. The ends were cut back, 1 base at V and 7 bases at J, with 11 bases in the middle. The CDR3 contains 13 residues. This CDR3 is CASSLLVAGEAFF. CDR3 DNA sequence: TGTGCCAGCAGCTTGCTCGTCGCGGGTGAAGCTTTCTTT. Full variable domain (missing parts from reference TRBV5-6 and TRBJ1-1): DAGVTQSPTHLIKTRGQQVTLRCSPKSGHDTVSWYQQALGQGPQFIFQYYEEEERQRGNFPDRFSGHQFPNYSSELNVNALLLGDSALYLCASSLLVAGEAFFGQGTRLTVV.

This clone has just one count. This chain uses TRBV4-1 with TRBJ1-4, with 9 bases identical to TRBD1. V lost 4 bases to trimming and J lost 0 bases; unmatched junction nucleotides: 6. Germline loops: CDR1 MGHRA, CDR2 YSYEKL. This CDR3 contains 17 residues. CDR3 sequence reads: CASSPNRGRATNEKLFF. The DNA for the CDR3 is TGCGCCAGCAGCCCAAACAGGGGGCGGGCAACTAATGAAAAACTGTTTTTT.

This chain uses TRBV4-1 with TRBJ1-5; D unclear. Germline CDR1 reads MGHRA; CDR2 reads YSYEKL. This CDR3 has 14 amino acids. Trimming cost V 4 bases and J 4 bases, with 11 bases left between them. The CDR3 here is CASSLVALNQPQHF. CDR3 sequence (DNA): TGCGCCAGCAGCCTTGTGGCCCTTAATCAGCCCCAGCATTTT.

This chain joins TRBV6-6 and TRBJ1-4; the D is unclear. CDR1 and CDR2 (germline): MNHNY, SVGAGI (reference sequence). V was trimmed by 5 bases and J by 10 bases, leaving 11 bases between them. The CDR3 totals 12 residues. DNA of the CDR3: TGTGCCAGCAGTCCCATGGATGGAAAACTGTTTTTT. Protein product: CASSPMDGKLFF.

This chain uses TRBV27 with TRBJ2-7, with 9 bases fitting TRBD1. V gave up 6 bases and J gave up 7 bases; unmatched junction bases: 10. The CDR3 spans 14 residues. The germline V gene has CDR1 MNHEY and CDR2 SMNVEV (reference sequence). The CDR3 spells CASSITGGLGEQYF. In nucleotides, the CDR3 is TGTGCCAGCAGCATCACAGGGGGCTTGGGGGAGCAGTACTTC.

This clone was seen just once. V is TRBV9 and J is TRBJ1-2; 9 bases fit TRBD1. Germline loops: CDR1 SGDLS, CDR2 YYNGEE. Trimming at V came to 0 bases and at J to 7 bases, leaving 13 bases not matched to a gene. The CDR3 contains 17 residues. The DNA for the CDR3 is TGTGCCAGCAGCGTAGTCGGGACAGGGCCGATTTCGGTTGGCTACACCTTC. Its protein product is CASSVVGTGPISVGYTF.

The rearrangement joins TRBV2 to TRBJ2-2; the match to TRBD1 covers 8 bases. Germline V lookup: CDR1 SNHLY, CDR2 FYNNEI. The length of the CDR3 is 16 residues. J lost 0 bases, V lost 4 bases, and 4 bases had no gene match. CDR3 nucleotides: TGTGCCAGCAGTGTAGGACAGGGCGCGAACACCGGGGAGCTGTTTTTT. Translated, it gives CASSVGQGANTGELFF.

The chain carries TRBV7-8 and TRBJ1-5, with a weak D call TRBD1 (6 bases). The CDR3 is made up of 18 amino acids. Germline loops: CDR1 SGHVS, CDR2 FQNEAQ. V lost 4 bases to trimming and J lost 0 bases, with 19 bases between them. CDR3 residues: CASSSPGHSIYSNQPQHF. The CDR3 DNA sequence: TGTGCCAGCAGCTCCCCGGGACATTCGATTTATAGCAATCAGCCCCAGCATTTT.

V and J are TRBV5-1 and TRBJ2-7; D unclear. The CDR3 runs to 14 residues. Deletions cut 4 bases from V and 7 bases from J, with 18 bases between. The germline V gene encodes CDR1 SGHRS and CDR2 YFSETQ. CDR3 nucleotide sequence: TGCGCCAGCAGCCGGAGCGCGGCAGGCCTTGAGCAGTACTTC. It translates to CASSRSAAGLEQYF. Looking up the rest from reference TRBV5-1 and TRBJ2-7 gives the full variable domain: KAGVTQTPRYLIKTRGQQVTLSCSPISGHRSVSWYQQTPGQGLQFLFEYFSETQRNKGNFPGRFSGRQFSNSRSEMNVSTLELGDSALYLCASSRSAAGLEQYFGPGTRLTVT.

The V call is TRBV4-1, the J call TRBJ1-4; D not resolved. Trimming shortened V by 4 bases and J by 4 bases, and 16 bases separated the two germline ends. Germline lookup yields CDR1 MGHRA and CDR2 YSYEKL. This CDR3 comprises 16 residues. CDR3 bases: TGCGCCAGCAGCCGCCTCCCCGAGGGATTTAATGAAAAACTGTTTTTT. Translating gives CASSRLPEGFNEKLFF.

This clone appeared once. The V and J genes are TRBV5-4 and TRBJ1-1; unclear D gene. Trimming shortened V by 10 bases and J by 3 bases, and 10 bases separated the two germline ends. This CDR3 has 11 amino acids. Germline loops: CDR1 SGHNT, CDR2 YYREEE (reference sequence). In DNA form, the CDR3 reads TGTGCCTCCGGGTCGGACACTGAAGCTTTCTTT. Its translation is CASGSDTEAFF.

The chain combines TRBV5-1 with TRBJ2-5; D remains unclear. Germline CDR1 and CDR2: SGHRS and YFSETQ. V was shortened by 7 bases and J by 4 bases, with 14 bases between the two germline ends. This CDR3 comprises 13 residues. The CDR3 is CASALGRVETQYF. CDR3 coding DNA: TGCGCCAGCGCCCTGGGAAGGGTAGAGACCCAGTACTTC.

This chain links TRBV7-9 with TRBJ1-1; D is uncertain. Trimming removed 1 base from V and 7 bases from J, with 10 bases in between. CDR1 SEHNR and CDR2 FQNEAQ come from the germline V gene (reference sequence). The CDR3 sequence is 13 residues long. CDR3: CASSLEGRHEAFF. The CDR3, as DNA: TGTGCCAGCAGCTTAGAGGGCAGACATGAAGCTTTCTTT.

A word on this clone: Other DNA sequences in this sample translate to the same CDR3. The rearrangement uses TRBV11-2 and TRBJ1-5, with D unresolved. V gave up 1 base and J gave up 6 bases, with 7 bases separating them. The CDR3 runs 13 residues. Germline CDR1 is SGHAT and CDR2 is FQNNGV. The DNA of the CDR3 is TGTGCCAGCAGCTTAGGGGTTGGTCAGCCCCAGCATTTT. Translation gives CASSLGVGQPQHF.

The chain links TRBV2 to TRBJ2-7; maybe TRBD2 (6 bases). The CDR3 contains 14 residues. The ends were cut back, 7 bases at V and 2 bases at J, with 15 bases in the middle. Germline CDR1 and CDR2: SNHLY and FYNNEI. CDR3 sequence (DNA): TGTGCCAGCACCCTAGGACTACCCCCCTACGAGCAGTACTTC. This codes for CASTLGLPPYEQYF.

The chain has TRBV4-1 and TRBJ2-2; TRBD1 is a possible D gene (5 bases). CDR3 size: 17 residues. Per germline, CDR1 MGHRA and CDR2 YSYEKL. V lost 0 bases and J lost 1, with 12 bases in between. CDR3 residues: CASSQEIRQGNTGELFF. The CDR3 region has the DNA TGCGCCAGCAGCCAAGAAATAAGGCAGGGGAACACCGGGGAGCTGTTTTTT.

The chain combines TRBV5-1 with TRBJ1-1; tentative D call: TRBD1 (6 bases). The V end lost 1 base, the J end lost 2 bases, and 15 bases lay between the germline ends. From germline, CDR1 is SGHRS and CDR2 YFSETQ. This CDR3 comprises 16 residues. The CDR3 DNA reads as TGCGCCAGCAGCTTGTCTCAGGGGTTGGGAAACACTGAAGCTTTCTTT. Translated, it gives CASSLSQGLGNTEAFF.

This sequence joins TRBV4-1 and TRBJ2-7; D remains unclear. In germline, CDR1 is MGHRA, CDR2 YSYEKL. The CDR3 spans 15 residues. V was clipped by 0 bases and J by 0 bases, with 9 bases between them. The CDR3 loop reads CASSQEWLSSYEQYF. DNA for the CDR3: TGCGCCAGCAGCCAAGAATGGCTTAGCTCCTACGAGCAGTACTTC.

The chain recombines TRBV7-9 with TRBJ2-7, with 11 bases matching TRBD2. There are 15 residues in the CDR3. V dropped 4 bases and J dropped 3; count of bases not matched to a gene: 5. Germline lookup yields CDR1 SEHNR and CDR2 FQNEAQ (reference sequence). The CDR3 DNA follows: TGTGCCAGCAGCTCTAATAGCGGGAGGGTCTACGAGCAGTACTTC. It specifies CASSSNSGRVYEQYF. The complete variable domain, with remaining parts taken from reference TRBV7-9 and TRBJ2-7, reads DTGVSQNPRHKITKRGQNVTFRCDPISEHNRLYWYRQTLGQGPEFLTYFQNEAQLEKSRLLSDRFSAERPKGSFSTLEIQRTEQGDSAMYLCASSSNSGRVYEQYFGPGTRLTVT.

V and J are TRBV27 and TRBJ2-1; D unresolved. V was pared by 4 bases and J by 0 bases, with 10 bases between. CDR1 MNHEY and CDR2 SMNVEV come from the germline V gene (reference sequence). This CDR3 has 15 residues. The CDR3 loop reads CASSSSSSSYNEQFF. The CDR3 DNA follows: TGTGCCAGCAGTTCCTCCTCAAGCTCCTACAATGAGCAGTTCTTC.

This rearrangement joins TRBV5-5 to TRBJ2-1; D may be TRBD2 (6 bases). The V gene's germline CDR1 is SGHKS and CDR2 YYEKEE (reference sequence). V was pared by 1 base and J by 2 bases, with 10 bases between. This CDR3 is 15 amino acids long. Here the CDR3 reads CASSLRRDPYNEQFF. CDR3 sequence (DNA): TGTGCCAGCAGCTTGAGGCGGGACCCCTACAATGAGCAGTTCTTC.

The V gene is TRBV7-9, the J gene TRBJ2-3, with TRBD1 matching over 8 bases. Germline CDR1 SEHNR, CDR2 FQNEAQ (reference sequence). V shed 7 bases, J shed 4 bases, and the junction held 10 bases outside the gene matches. This CDR3 is built from 15 residues. The CDR3 sequence: CASTRGAGGPDTQYF. The CDR3 DNA is TGTGCCAGCACTCGGGGAGCAGGGGGCCCAGATACGCAGTATTTT.

The chain uses TRBV21-1 and TRBJ2-2; the table's D call of TRBD2 was not tested on the DNA. TRBV21-1 is given as a pseudogene. The CDR3 runs to 20 residues. Here the CDR3 reads CASSKVVTSGRLSIVGELFF. The CDR3 nucleotides are TGTGCCAGCAGCAAAGTCGTCACTAGCGGGAGGTTGTCGATTGTAGGGGAGCTGTTTTTT.

The chain is built from TRBV7-2 and TRBJ1-5; possible D gene TRBD1, 6 bases. The CDR3 runs to 15 residues. V was pared by 2 bases and J by 6 bases, with 14 bases between. CDR1 and CDR2 from the germline V gene are SGHTA and FQGNSA. The CDR3 DNA is TGTGCCAGCAGCTTAACGGTATGGGGGCGTCAGCCCCAGCATTTT. Amino acids: CASSLTVWGRQPQHF.

The chain links TRBV7-9 to TRBJ2-3; tentative D call: TRBD1 (5 bases). Deletions cut 5 bases from V and 6 bases from J, with 21 bases between. CDR1 is SEHNR, CDR2 FQNEAQ, per germline (reference sequence). There are 16 residues in the CDR3. The CDR3 here is CASSNVGLGIGDTQYF. DNA of the CDR3: TGTGCCAGCAGCAATGTGGGGCTCGGAATAGGGGATACGCAGTATTTT.

The chain combines TRBV29-1 with TRBJ2-1, with TRBD2 identical over 11 bases. Germline V gene sequence: CDR1 SQVTM, CDR2 ANQGSEA. This CDR3 region has 20 residues. The V and J ends lost 8 bases and 0 bases, in that order; junction bases with no gene match: 21. This chain's CDR3 is CSIPPGWLAGGDGSYNEQFF. The CDR3 region has the DNA TGCAGCATCCCCCCCGGTTGGCTAGCGGGAGGCGATGGCTCCTACAATGAGCAGTTCTTC.